The sequence of this T cell receptor (beta chain) was determined in a study of shared clonotypes between healthy human individuals. Method: immunoSEQ multiplex PCR; TCRdb's copy keeps in-frame clones and lacks some. The data show about 690,000 clones, with 90% seen just once and 30% to 40% held by the top ten. The CDR3 runs 15 residues. V trimming: 3 bases; J trimming: 5 bases; junction bases outside the gene matches: 9. The V gene's germline CDR1 is SGHRS and CDR2 YFSETQ. The study, taken as a whole, reports: Naive CD4 clonotypes were shared across a handful of donors at roughly 5.5%. Generally, estimated richness proved larger in naive subsets than it did in memory subsets.

As for this clone: Its matching antigen is unknown.

The clonotype originates from a man between 18 and 35 years old in good health. Some clones in this sample may be carry-over from other donors' samples. The sequenced material came from memory CD8+ T cells from PBMCs. Subset given: CD45RO+ cells pooled with CCR7-negative TemRA cells. This chain links TRBV5-1 with TRBJ2-7, with 9 bases aligning to TRBD1. In DNA form, the CDR3 reads TGCGCCAGCAGCTCCGGGACAGGGAACGGGGACGAGCAGTACTTC. It yields the protein CASSSGTGNGDEQYF.